This T cell receptor beta chain was identified in a study of blood T cell repertoires in COVID-19. Profiling relied on immunoSEQ multiplex PCR, and the TCRdb table lists in-frame clones only, not all of them. The data show 100,000 or so clones, around 90% seen once. The CDR3 loop spans 14 amino acids. Germline values: CDR1 SNHLY, CDR2 FYNNEI. Trimming took 6 bases from V and 9 from J; bases not matched to a gene: 13. This clonotype originated in a woman aged 45-60 years in a cohort sampled during active COVID-19. This chain joins TRBV2 and TRBJ1-2, with 7 bases aligning to TRBD1. The sample taken for sequencing was peripheral blood. CDR3 protein: CASRAGPRQGRYTF. The CDR3 DNA reads TGTGCCAGCAGGGCAGGACCGCGACAGGGTCGCTACACCTTC.